This T cell receptor (beta chain) appears in the sequencing data of a study of beta chain features in type 1 diabetes. With 2 bases removed from V and 3 bases from J, the gap between germline ends came to 10 bases. Germline CDR1 is SQVTM and CDR2 is ANQGSEA. The CDR3 runs 13 residues. The sample holds a few counts of this clone. Antigen unknown. Study-wide findings and caveats: TCRB CDR3s were moderately but significantly shorter in Type 1 diabetes patients in all four CD4+ subsets.

Sequenced material consisted of expressed TCRB transcripts (all of the isolated RNA was reverse transcribed). Profiling relied on immunoSEQ multiplex PCR, and the TCRdb table lists in-frame clones only, not all of them. Of 200,000 to 300,000 clones in the sample, roughly 20% were seen once. The chain employs TRBV29-1 and TRBJ2-5; tentative D call: TRBD1 (5 bases). Input material: naive CD4+ T cells from blood. The sequence was obtained from a middle-aged woman with type 1 diabetes. As DNA, the CDR3 is TGCAGCGTTGAAAGGTCAGGGAAAGAGACCCAGTACTTC. It specifies CSVERSGKETQYF.